These 30 T cell receptor beta chains came from one sample sequenced in a study of OX40 agonist ivuxolimab in advanced cancers. Measured with immunoSEQ multiplex PCR; TCRdb has only the in-frame clones, and not every one. The data show roughly 80,000 clones, under 90% seen once. This material consisted of CD4+ or CD8+ T cells sorted from blood, taken in a trial of the OX40 agonist ivuxolimab. These TCRs come from an adult with an advanced solid tumor such as melanoma, head and neck, liver or kidney cancer.

V is TRBV28 and J is TRBJ1-2; D remains ambiguous. CDR1 and CDR2 (germline): MDHEN, SYDVKM. Trimming removed 2 bases from V and 4 bases from J, with 11 bases in between. The CDR3 length is 14 residues. The CDR3 here is CASSLVVIGYGYTF. The CDR3 bases are TGTGCCAGCAGTTTAGTGGTCATCGGCTATGGCTACACCTTC.

A single count supports this clone. As DNA, the CDR3 is TGTGCCAGCAGCTTATACGGGGCGCGAACTGAAGCTTTCTTT. This encodes CASSLYGARTEAFF. The chain uses TRBV7-2 and TRBJ1-1, with a tentative D call TRBD1 (5 bases). The germline gives CDR1 SGHTA, CDR2 FQGNSA. Trimming left V 2 bases short and J 5 bases short, with 12 bases between. This CDR3 region has 14 residues. The full variable domain, completed using reference TRBV7-2 and TRBJ1-1, is GAGVSQSPSNKVTEKGKDVELRCDPISGHTALYWYRQSLGQGLEFLIYFQGNSAPDKSGLPSDRFSAERTGGSVSTLTIQRTQQEDSAVYLCASSLYGARTEAFFGQGTRLTVV.

The chain carries TRBV10-3 and TRBJ1-5, with D tentatively TRBD1 (5 bases). Trimming stripped 3 bases from V and 5 bases from J, with 11 bases between. The CDR3 extends over 14 amino acids. The germline gives CDR1 ENHRY, CDR2 SYGVKD. CDR3 bases: TGTGCCATCAGTGACAGGGTCGGGGATCAGCCCCAGCATTTT. Protein sequence: CAISDRVGDQPQHF.

The chain recombines TRBV18 with TRBJ2-5; 8 bases align to TRBD2. The CDR3 totals 15 residues. The germline V gene encodes CDR1 KGHSH and CDR2 LQKENI. Trimming at V came to 0 bases and at J to 5 bases, leaving 5 bases not matched to a gene. The CDR3 DNA sequence: TGTGCCAGCTCACCACCGTCGGGAGGGATGGAGACCCAGTACTTC. Amino acid sequence: CASSPPSGGMETQYF.

The V and J genes are TRBV7-2 and TRBJ2-7; tentatively, D is TRBD1 (5 bases). This CDR3 is built from 12 residues. CDR1 and CDR2 from the germline V gene are SGHTA and FQGNSA. Trimming shortened V by 1 base and J by 5 bases, and 6 bases separated the two germline ends. The CDR3 loop reads CASSLGRDEQYF. CDR3 DNA: TGTGCCAGCAGCTTAGGCAGGGACGAGCAGTACTTC.

This chain links TRBV11-3 with TRBJ2-3; maybe TRBD2 (6 bases). Germline V lookup: CDR1 SGHNT, CDR2 YENEEA. Trimming took off 4 bases at V and 6 bases at J, with 17 bases between the two ends. This CDR3 region has 15 residues. Written as DNA, the CDR3 is TGTGCCAGCAGCTCCGTAGCGGCCGGTGGGGATACGCAGTATTTT. This sequence encodes CASSSVAAGGDTQYF. Full variable domain (rest looked up from reference TRBV11-3 and TRBJ2-3): EAGVVQSPRYKIIEKKQPVAFWCNPISGHNTLYWYLQNLGQGPELLIRYENEEAVDDSQLPKDRFSAERLKGVDSTLKIQPAELGDSAVYLCASSSVAAGGDTQYFGPGTRLTVL.

J is TRBJ1-2 and V is TRBV10-3; 8 bases line up with TRBD1. CDR1 ENHRY and CDR2 SYGVKD come from the germline V gene. The CDR3 is 18 residues long. V was pared by 5 bases and J by 0 bases, with 14 bases of the junction left unmatched. The CDR3 region has the DNA TGTGCCATCAGTAGGACAGGGAGAGAAATTGTAGCTAACTATGGCTACACCTTC. Translated, it gives CAISRTGREIVANYGYTF.

V and J are TRBV2 and TRBJ1-4, with D hard to call. The V end was cut by 3 bases, the J end by 8 bases, with 13 bases between. In germline, CDR1 is SNHLY, CDR2 FYNNEI. This CDR3 is 14 amino acids long. The CDR3 nucleotides read TGTGCCAGCAGTGAGGGATTTCAGAGAGAAAAACTGTTTTTT. Translated, it gives CASSEGFQREKLFF.

The rearrangement links TRBV7-2 to TRBJ1-5; D is unclear. The V and J ends lost 2 bases and 7 bases respectively, with 0 bases between them. Looked up from germline, CDR1 is SGHTA and CDR2 is FQGNSA. The CDR3 is 10 residues long. CDR3 coding DNA: TGTGCCAGCAGCTTACAGCCCCAGCATTTT. Its translation is CASSLQPQHF.

The J gene is TRBJ1-2, the V gene TRBV19, with D perhaps matching TRBD1 (6 bases). Trimming pared 8 bases from V and 4 bases from J, leaving 14 bases between. The CDR3 loop spans 13 amino acids. The germline V gene has CDR1 LNHDA and CDR2 SQIVND (reference sequence). CDR3 nucleotide sequence: TGTGCCAGTTTCGACAGGTCCATCTATGGCTACACCTTC. The encoded protein is CASFDRSIYGYTF.

A remark on this clone: Other nucleotide sequences in the sample specify the same CDR3. The V call is TRBV20-1, the J call TRBJ1-1, with a tentative D call TRBD1 (5 bases). The CDR3 extends over 11 amino acids. Germline V CDR1 and CDR2: DFQATT, SNEGSKA (reference sequence). Trimming removed 4 bases from V and 5 bases from J, with 8 bases in between. This CDR3 is CSATGGTEAFF. The CDR3 DNA reads as TGCAGTGCTACGGGGGGAACTGAAGCTTTCTTT.

The rearrangement joins TRBV7-3 to TRBJ2-1, with a tentative D call TRBD1 (5 bases). V was pared by 4 bases and J by 1 base, with 14 bases between. CDR1 and CDR2 from the germline V gene are SGHTA and FQGTGA. The length of the CDR3 is 16 residues. The CDR3 loop is CASSSHGRVSYNEQFF. DNA for the CDR3: TGTGCCAGCAGCTCCCATGGCAGGGTGTCCTACAATGAGCAGTTCTTC.

The V and J genes are TRBV5-6 and TRBJ1-2; D may be TRBD1 (6 bases). V was shortened by 0 bases and J by 0 bases, with 21 bases between the two germline ends. In germline, CDR1 is SGHDT, CDR2 YYEEEE. The CDR3 has 19 amino acids. CDR3 protein: CASSLDRGNDGPPNYGYTF. The CDR3, as DNA: TGTGCCAGCAGCTTGGATAGGGGGAACGATGGACCGCCTAACTATGGCTACACCTTC.

The V gene is TRBV2, the J gene TRBJ2-5, with D unresolved. The J call may not be correct, given that the DNA end is closer to TRBJ2-7. Germline V gives CDR1 SNHLY, CDR2 FYNNEI. The CDR3 has 14 residues. The CDR3 DNA follows: TGTGCCAGCAGTCCAATGGGCCTCTCCTACGAGCAGTACTTC. The encoded protein is CASSPMGLSYEQYF.

This chain links TRBV7-2 with TRBJ2-2; 9 positions agree with TRBD1. V dropped 8 bases and J dropped 5; count of bases not matched to a gene: 12. The germline V gene encodes CDR1 SGHTA and CDR2 FQGNSA. The CDR3 has 16 amino acids. The CDR3 loop is CASSLRQGGKTGELFF. CDR3 sequence (DNA): TGTGCCAGCTCCCTTCGACAGGGGGGAAAAACCGGGGAGCTGTTTTTT.

The CDR3, as DNA: TGTGCCAGCAGCTTGGGGGGCAGATCCTACGAGCAGTACTTC. This encodes CASSLGGRSYEQYF. The chain is built from TRBV5-4 and TRBJ2-7, with D maybe TRBD1 (5 bases). CDR3 length equals 14 residues. Germline loops: CDR1 SGHNT, CDR2 YYREEE (reference sequence). V dropped 0 bases and J dropped 1 base, with 8 bases sitting between them.

V gene TRBV6-6 combines with J gene TRBJ2-2; unclear D gene. The CDR3 contains 16 residues. Germline assignment: CDR1 MNHNY and CDR2 SVGAGI (reference sequence). V dropped 0 bases and J dropped 1 base, with 9 bases sitting between them. The CDR3 spells CASSYSYAGNTGELFF. As DNA, the CDR3 is TGTGCCAGCAGTTACTCGTATGCAGGGAACACCGGGGAGCTGTTTTTT.

J is TRBJ2-4 and V is TRBV5-6; TRBD1 matches at 8 bases. The germline CDR1 and CDR2 sequences are SGHDT and YYEEEE. The CDR3 sequence is 16 residues long. V was clipped by 4 bases and J by 4 bases; unmatched bases: 10. CDR3 sequence (DNA): TGTGCCAGCAGCCTGAGGACGACAGGGGTAAAAAACATTCAGTACTTC. Its protein product is CASSLRTTGVKNIQYF. The variable domain in full, with the rest retrieved from reference TRBV5-6 and TRBJ2-4, is DAGVTQSPTHLIKTRGQQVTLRCSPKSGHDTVSWYQQALGQGPQFIFQYYEEEERQRGNFPDRFSGHQFPNYSSELNVNALLLGDSALYLCASSLRTTGVKNIQYFGAGTRLSVL.

This chain uses TRBV10-3 with TRBJ1-1, with 11 bases that match TRBD1. This CDR3 contains 16 residues. Germline CDR1 reads ENHRY; CDR2 reads SYGVKD. V dropped 4 bases and J dropped 3; count of bases not matched to a gene: 7. CDR3 sequence reads: CAISGGQGALDTEAFF. In DNA, the CDR3 is TGTGCCATCAGTGGAGGACAGGGGGCCTTAGACACTGAAGCTTTCTTT.

V usage is TRBV6-6 and J usage is TRBJ2-7; a weak D match, TRBD1 (5 bases). CDR3 length: 13 residues. V was trimmed by 4 bases and J by 2 bases, leaving 9 bases between them. CDR1 is MNHNY, CDR2 SVGAGI, per germline (reference sequence). CDR3 bases: TGTGCCAGCAGTTCCTCGGACACCTACGAGCAGTACTTC. Amino acid sequence: CASSSSDTYEQYF.

The chain uses TRBV30 and TRBJ1-1, with 7 positions matching TRBD1. Trimming removed 3 bases from V and 5 bases from J; junction bases left unmatched: 6. The CDR3 length is 13 residues. Per the germline V gene, CDR1 is GTSNPN and CDR2 is SVGIG (reference sequence). CDR3 coding DNA: TGTGCCTGGAGAGCAGGGGGATCTACTGAAGCTTTCTTT. It yields the protein CAWRAGGSTEAFF.

The V and J genes are TRBV6-5 and TRBJ2-7; D might be TRBD1 or TRBD2, each matching 6 bases. Trimming left V 6 bases short and J 7 bases short, with 16 bases between. Looked up from germline, CDR1 is MNHEY and CDR2 is SVGAGI. This CDR3 spans 13 amino acids. The CDR3 DNA sequence: TGTGCCAGCAGGCGGGACACCAGGTTTGAGCAGTACTTC. Translated, it gives CASRRDTRFEQYF.

The chain employs TRBV7-9 and TRBJ1-2; D unclear. The germline V gene has CDR1 SEHNR and CDR2 FQNEAQ (reference sequence). With 3 bases removed from V and 3 bases from J, the gap between germline ends came to 11 bases. The CDR3 runs 14 residues. The CDR3 coding sequence is TGTGCCAGCAGCTTGATAGCCTGGGACTATGGCTACACCTTC. This translates into CASSLIAWDYGYTF.

The gene calls are TRBV30 and TRBJ1-4; TRBD1 is a possible D gene (5 bases). In germline, CDR1 is GTSNPN, CDR2 SVGIG (reference sequence). This CDR3 is built from 13 residues. With 0 bases removed from V and 8 bases from J, the gap between germline ends came to 10 bases. The CDR3 DNA is TGTGCCTGGAGTGTAAAACAGGTAGAAAAACTGTTTTTT. It encodes CAWSVKQVEKLFF.

The V and J genes are TRBV7-2 and TRBJ2-3, with D uncertain. The CDR3 extends over 14 amino acids. V gave up 4 bases and J gave up 6 bases, with 14 bases separating them. Germline lookup yields CDR1 SGHTA and CDR2 FQGNSA. This chain's CDR3 is CASSSWDVGDTQYF. In DNA form, the CDR3 reads TGTGCCAGCAGCTCCTGGGATGTAGGCGATACGCAGTATTTT.

In this sample, this clone turned up once. The chain uses TRBV6-1 and TRBJ2-7, with TRBD1 matching 9 bases. CDR1 MNHNS and CDR2 SASEGT come from the germline V gene. CDR3 length: 18 residues. With 3 bases clipped from V and 0 bases from J, the junction kept 12 bases outside the gene matches. The CDR3 protein is CASSERTGAYILSYEQYF. As DNA, the CDR3 is TGTGCCAGCAGTGAGCGGACAGGGGCATATATTCTCTCCTACGAGCAGTACTTC.

V and J are TRBV4-3 and TRBJ1-2, with a weak D call TRBD1 (5 bases). CDR1 and CDR2 (germline): LGHNA, YSLEER. V was clipped by 0 bases and J by 3 bases, with 14 bases between them. CDR3 length equals 16 residues. In nucleotides, the CDR3 is TGCGCCAGCAGCCAAGACTTGGAGGGGTTCCACTATGGCTACACCTTC. Protein: CASSQDLEGFHYGYTF.

The J gene is TRBJ2-2, the V gene TRBV4-2; a weak D match, TRBD1 (6 bases). In germline, CDR1 is LGHNA, CDR2 YNFKEQ. CDR3 length equals 16 residues. The ends were cut back, 4 bases at V and 5 bases at J, with 17 bases in the middle. The CDR3 region has the DNA TGTGCCAGCAGCCGACAAGACAGGAGCGAGACCGGGGAGCTGTTTTTT. It is translated as CASSRQDRSETGELFF.

This chain uses TRBV12-1 with TRBJ2-5; TRBD1 reflects the table's D call only, with no check against the DNA. TRBJ2-7 matches the DNA end more closely, so the J call is doubtful. TRBV12-1 is termed a pseudogene. CDR3 size: 15 residues. The CDR3 protein is CASSPKTGGSYEQYF. The DNA of the CDR3 is TGTGCCAGCAGCCCCAAGACAGGGGGCTCCTACGAGCAGTACTTC.

This chain's CDR3 is CASSSGQGRYGYTF. The CDR3 nucleotides are TGTGCCAGCAGTTCAGGACAGGGAAGGTATGGCTACACCTTC. This chain connects TRBV27 to TRBJ1-2; 8 bases line up with TRBD1. Germline V gives CDR1 MNHEY, CDR2 SMNVEV (reference sequence). The length of the CDR3 is 14 residues. J lost 5 bases, V lost 4 bases, and 6 bases had no gene match.